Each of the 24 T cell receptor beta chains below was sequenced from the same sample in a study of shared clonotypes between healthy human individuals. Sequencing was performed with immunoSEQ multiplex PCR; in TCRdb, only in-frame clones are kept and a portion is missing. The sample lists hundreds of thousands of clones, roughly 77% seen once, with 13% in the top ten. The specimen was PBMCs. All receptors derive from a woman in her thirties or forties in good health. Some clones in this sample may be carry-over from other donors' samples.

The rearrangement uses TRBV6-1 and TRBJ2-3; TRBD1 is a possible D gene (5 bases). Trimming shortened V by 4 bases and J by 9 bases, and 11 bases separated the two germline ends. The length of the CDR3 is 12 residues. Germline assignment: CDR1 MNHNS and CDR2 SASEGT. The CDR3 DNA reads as TGTGCCAGCAGTGGACCCAAGGGGACGCAGTATTTT. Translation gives CASSGPKGTQYF.

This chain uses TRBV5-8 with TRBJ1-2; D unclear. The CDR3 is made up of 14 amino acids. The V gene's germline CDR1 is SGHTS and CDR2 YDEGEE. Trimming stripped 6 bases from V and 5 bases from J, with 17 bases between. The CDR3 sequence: CASTSPPEPYGYTF. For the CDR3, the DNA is TGTGCCAGCACCAGCCCCCCGGAACCATATGGCTACACCTTC.

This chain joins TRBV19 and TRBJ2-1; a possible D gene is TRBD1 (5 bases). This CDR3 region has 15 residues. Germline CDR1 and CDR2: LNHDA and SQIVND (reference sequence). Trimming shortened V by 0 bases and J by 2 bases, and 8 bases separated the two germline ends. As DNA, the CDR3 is TGTGCCAGTAGTATAGAGGACACTCCCTACAATGAGCAGTTCTTC. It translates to CASSIEDTPYNEQFF. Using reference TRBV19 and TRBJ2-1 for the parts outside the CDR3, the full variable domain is DGGITQSPKYLFRKEGQNVTLSCEQNLNHDAMYWYRQDPGQGLRLIYYSQIVNDFQKGDIAEGYSVSREKKESFPLTVTSAQKNPTAFYLCASSIEDTPYNEQFFGPGTRLTVL.

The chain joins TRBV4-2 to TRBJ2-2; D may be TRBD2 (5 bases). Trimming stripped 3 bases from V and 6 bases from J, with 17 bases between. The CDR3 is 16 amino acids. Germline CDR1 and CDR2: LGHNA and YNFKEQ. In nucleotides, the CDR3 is TGTGCCAGCAGCCAGGCACTAGAGCCAAGGTCCGGGGAGCTGTTTTTT. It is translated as CASSQALEPRSGELFF.

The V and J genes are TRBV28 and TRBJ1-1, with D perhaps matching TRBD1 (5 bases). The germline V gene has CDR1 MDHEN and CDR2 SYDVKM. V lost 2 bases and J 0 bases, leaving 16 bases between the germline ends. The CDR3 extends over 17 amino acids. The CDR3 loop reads CASSLGPGAGLNTEAFF. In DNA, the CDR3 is TGTGCCAGCAGTTTAGGCCCCGGCGCAGGGTTGAACACTGAAGCTTTCTTT.

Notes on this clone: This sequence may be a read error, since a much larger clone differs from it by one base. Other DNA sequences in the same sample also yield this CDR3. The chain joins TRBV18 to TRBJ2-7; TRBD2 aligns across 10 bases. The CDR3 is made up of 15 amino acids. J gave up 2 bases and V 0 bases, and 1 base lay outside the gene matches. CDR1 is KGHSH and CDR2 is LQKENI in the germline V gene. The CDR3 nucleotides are TGTGCCAGCTCACCACCAACTAGCGGGACCTACGAGCAGTACTTC. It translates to CASSPPTSGTYEQYF.

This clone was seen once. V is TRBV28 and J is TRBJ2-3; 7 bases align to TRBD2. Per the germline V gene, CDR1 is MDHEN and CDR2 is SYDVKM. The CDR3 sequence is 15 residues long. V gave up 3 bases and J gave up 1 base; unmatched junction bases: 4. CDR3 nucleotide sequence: TGTGCCAGCAGTTTGTCGCTAGCGGGCACAGATACGCAGTATTTT. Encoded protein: CASSLSLAGTDTQYF.

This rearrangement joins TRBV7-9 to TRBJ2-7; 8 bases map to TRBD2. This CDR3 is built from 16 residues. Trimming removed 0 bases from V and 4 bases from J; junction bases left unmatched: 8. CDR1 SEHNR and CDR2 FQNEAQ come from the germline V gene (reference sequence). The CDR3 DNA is TGTGCCAGCAGCTTAGCGACGGCGGGAGGTGTATACGAGCAGTACTTC. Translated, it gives CASSLATAGGVYEQYF.

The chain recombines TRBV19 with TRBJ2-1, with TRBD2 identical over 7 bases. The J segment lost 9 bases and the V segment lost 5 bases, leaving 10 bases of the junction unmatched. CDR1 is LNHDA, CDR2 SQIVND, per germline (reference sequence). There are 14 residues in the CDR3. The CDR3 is CASSPRGGSGEQFF. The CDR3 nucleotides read TGTGCCAGTAGTCCCCGTGGCGGGAGTGGTGAGCAGTTCTTC.

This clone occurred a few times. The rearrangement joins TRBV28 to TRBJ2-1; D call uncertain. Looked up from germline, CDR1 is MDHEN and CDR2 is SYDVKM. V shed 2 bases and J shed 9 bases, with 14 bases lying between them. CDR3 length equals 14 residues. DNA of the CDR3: TGTGCCAGCAGTTTAGGAAACGAAGATAGTGAGCAGTTCTTC. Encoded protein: CASSLGNEDSEQFF.

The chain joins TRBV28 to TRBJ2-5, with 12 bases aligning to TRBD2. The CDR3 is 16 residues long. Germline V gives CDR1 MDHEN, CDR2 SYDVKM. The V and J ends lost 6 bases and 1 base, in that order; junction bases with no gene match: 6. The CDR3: CASRRGLAGSQETQYF. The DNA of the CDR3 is TGTGCCAGCAGGAGGGGACTAGCGGGTTCCCAAGAGACCCAGTACTTC.

CDR3 protein: CASSPQGTGGTEAFF. Written as DNA, the CDR3 is TGTGCCAGCAGTCCACAAGGGACAGGGGGCACTGAAGCTTTCTTT. The chain employs TRBV6-1 and TRBJ1-1, with 11 bases aligning to TRBD1. This CDR3 comprises 15 residues. Looked up from germline, CDR1 is MNHNS and CDR2 is SASEGT. The ends lost 5 bases at V and 4 bases at J; junction bases unmatched: 6.

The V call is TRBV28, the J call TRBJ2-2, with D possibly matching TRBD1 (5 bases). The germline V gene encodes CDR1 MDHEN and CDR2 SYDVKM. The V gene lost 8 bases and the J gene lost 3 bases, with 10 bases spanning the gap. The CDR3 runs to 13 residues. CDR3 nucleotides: TGTGCCAGCGGAAGGGGTGACACCGGGGAGCTGTTTTTT. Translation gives CASGRGDTGELFF.

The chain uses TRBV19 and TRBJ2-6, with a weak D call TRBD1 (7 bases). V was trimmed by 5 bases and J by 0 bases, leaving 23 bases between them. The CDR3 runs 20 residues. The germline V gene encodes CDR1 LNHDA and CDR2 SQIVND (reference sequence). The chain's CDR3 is CASSSLPRRGPSSGANVLTF. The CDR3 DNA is TGTGCCAGTAGTTCCCTACCCCGGAGGGGGCCTAGCTCTGGGGCCAACGTCCTGACTTTC.

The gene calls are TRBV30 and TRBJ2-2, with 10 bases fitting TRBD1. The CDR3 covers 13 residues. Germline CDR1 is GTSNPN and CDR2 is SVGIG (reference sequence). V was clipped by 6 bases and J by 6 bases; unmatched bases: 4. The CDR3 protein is CACGQGGAGELFF. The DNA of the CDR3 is TGTGCCTGCGGACAGGGGGGAGCCGGGGAGCTGTTTTTT.

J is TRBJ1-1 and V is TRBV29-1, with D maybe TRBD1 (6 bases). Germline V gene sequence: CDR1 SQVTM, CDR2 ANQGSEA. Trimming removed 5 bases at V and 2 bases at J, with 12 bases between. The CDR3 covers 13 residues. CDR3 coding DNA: TGCAGCGTTTCGGGGGCTCGTAACACTGAAGCTTTCTTT. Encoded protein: CSVSGARNTEAFF.

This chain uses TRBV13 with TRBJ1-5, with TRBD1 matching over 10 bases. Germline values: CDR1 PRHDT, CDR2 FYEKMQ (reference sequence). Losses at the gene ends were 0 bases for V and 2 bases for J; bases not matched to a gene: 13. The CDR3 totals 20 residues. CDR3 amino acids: CASSLGPGDRGLWRNQPQHF. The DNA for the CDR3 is TGTGCCAGCAGCTTAGGTCCCGGAGACAGGGGGCTTTGGCGCAATCAGCCCCAGCATTTT.

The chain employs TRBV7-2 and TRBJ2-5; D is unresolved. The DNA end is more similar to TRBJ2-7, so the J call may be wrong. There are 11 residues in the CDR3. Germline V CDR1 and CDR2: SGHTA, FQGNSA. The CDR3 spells CAISSGDEQYF. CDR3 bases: TGTGCCATCTCGAGTGGCGACGAGCAGTACTTC.

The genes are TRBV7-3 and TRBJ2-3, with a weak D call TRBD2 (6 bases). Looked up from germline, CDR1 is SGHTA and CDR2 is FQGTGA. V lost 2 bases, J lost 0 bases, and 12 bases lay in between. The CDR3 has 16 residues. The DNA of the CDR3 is TGTGCCAGCAGCTTATGGGGGGACCTTAGCACAGATACGCAGTATTTT. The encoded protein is CASSLWGDLSTDTQYF.

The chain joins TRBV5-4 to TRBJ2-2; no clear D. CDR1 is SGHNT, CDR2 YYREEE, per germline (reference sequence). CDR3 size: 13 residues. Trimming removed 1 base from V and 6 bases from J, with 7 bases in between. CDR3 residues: CASSLFGAGELFF. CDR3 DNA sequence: TGTGCCAGCAGCTTGTTTGGGGCCGGGGAGCTGTTTTTT.

For the CDR3, the DNA is TGTGCCTGGGACCCTAGCGGGAGTGGGGAGCAGTACTTC. As protein: CAWDPSGSGEQYF. This sequence joins TRBV30 and TRBJ2-7, with 10 nucleotides matching TRBD2. CDR1 GTSNPN and CDR2 SVGIG come from the germline V gene (reference sequence). The junction had 8 bases not matched to a gene; V was cut back by 5 bases and J by 7 bases. The CDR3 extends over 13 amino acids.

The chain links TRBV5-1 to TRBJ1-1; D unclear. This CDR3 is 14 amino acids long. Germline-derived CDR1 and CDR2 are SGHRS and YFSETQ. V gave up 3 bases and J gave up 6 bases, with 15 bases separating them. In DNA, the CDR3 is TGCGCCAGCAGCTCGACCGGAGGAAGCGCTGAAGCTTTCTTT. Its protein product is CASSSTGGSAEAFF.

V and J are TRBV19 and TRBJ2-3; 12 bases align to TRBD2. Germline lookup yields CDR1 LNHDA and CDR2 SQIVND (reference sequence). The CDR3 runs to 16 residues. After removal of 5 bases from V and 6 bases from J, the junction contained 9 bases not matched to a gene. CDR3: CASSRTSGTRGDTQYF. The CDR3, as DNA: TGTGCCAGTAGTCGGACTAGCGGGACCCGGGGGGATACGCAGTATTTT.

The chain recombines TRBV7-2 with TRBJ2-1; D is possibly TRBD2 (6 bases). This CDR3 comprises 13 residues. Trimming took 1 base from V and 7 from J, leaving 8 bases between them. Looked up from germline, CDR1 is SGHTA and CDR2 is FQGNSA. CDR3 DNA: TGTGCCAGCAGCTTAGTACGGGAGAATGAGCAGTTCTTC. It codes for CASSLVRENEQFF.